This entry concerns a single T cell receptor beta chain. This entry comes from a study of blood T cell repertoires in COVID-19. The overall study: PBMCs, B-cell-depleted T cells, or T cells were the source of the cDNA or gDNA that made up the material.

Trimming removed 1 base from V and 9 bases from J, with 10 bases in between. This CDR3 spans 14 amino acids. Germline CDR1 and CDR2: SGHNT and YENEEA. How the authors handled the data: Nucleated cell number was recorded as an estimate derived from reference gene primer amplification. Produced via immunoSEQ multiplex PCR; TCRdb's table is partial and in-frame only. D and trimming were read from the DNA, whereas the V and J calls and clone size are those reported in that table. The profile shows 200,000 to 300,000 clones, roughly 86% of them singletons. The source is a woman in her sixties with COVID-19, enrolled during active disease. The V gene is TRBV11-3, the J gene TRBJ1-6; no firm D call. The sequenced material came from peripheral blood. CDR3 DNA: TGTGCCAGCAGCTTAGGGGCAGAGGGTTCACCCCTCCACTTT. It specifies CASSLGAEGSPLHF.